This T cell receptor beta chain came from a study of human T cells and chemical hapten exposure. General observations from the study: Alopecia in the donors means their immune response may deviate from healthy people's. Patch test scores rose with PT1 expanded TCR counts, a positive correlation. Relative to control repertoires, expanded TCRs gave rise to significantly more large CDR3 similarity clusters.

CDR3 length equals 15 residues. J lost 9 bases, V lost 4 bases, and 7 bases had no gene match. The germline CDR1 and CDR2 sequences are SGHTA and FQGNSA. Time point here: patch test 1, 2 weeks after DPC sensitization. Treatment indicated: therapeutic diphenylcyclopropenone sensitization with weekly scalp DPC. This clonotype was seen many times. Its specificity is not known. TCRdb redid the calling of the RACE reads with MiXCR, one entry per CDR3 protein. The sample gives roughly 380,000 distinct CDR3 sequences, around 4.8% of which show up once; around 2% is in the top ten. This sequence originates from a woman between 50 and 59 years old with alopecia areata. Some clones in this sample may be carry-over from other donors' samples. V usage is TRBV7-2 and J usage is TRBJ2-1, with 12 bases lining up with TRBD2. Source: whole blood, taken in connection with sensitization to the hapten diphenylcyclopropenone (DPC). CDR3 residues: CASSSETSGRGEQFF. The CDR3 nucleotides are TGTGCCAGCAGCTCAGAGACTAGCGGGAGAGGTGAGCAGTTCTTC.